This entry is about one T cell receptor beta chain. The clone's antigen remains unknown. One base away there is no much larger clone; base qualities are not given. The V and J ends are trimmed by 2 bases and 8 bases, leaving 8 bases between them. Taken from cysteine to phenylalanine, the CDR3 has 12 residues. Only the CDR3 portion is preserved as DNA: 36 bases, with reading frame beginning at the first base. Reading the germline V gene gives CDR1 MDHEN and CDR2 SYDVKM. This record comes from a study of OX40 agonist ivuxolimab in advanced cancers. Regarding the complete study: Ivuxolimab, which targeted the costimulatory receptor OX40 (CD134), was an agonistic, fully human IgG2 monoclonal antibody. Among the approximately 54 dose-escalation patients, about 20 had hepatocellular carcinoma, 15 or so melanoma, 9 renal cell carcinoma and 9 head and neck cancer. Partial responses were achieved by three dose-escalation patients, of whom one had hepatocellular carcinoma and two had cutaneous melanoma. Patients were allowed to have had prior anti-PD-1, anti-PD-L1 or anti-CTLA-4 therapy, and 40% of the dose-escalation patients had previously received checkpoint inhibitors. The dose-escalation cohort was about 87% male with a mean age of 60 years, ranging from about 20 to 85. Intravenous ivuxolimab was administered to patients every 2 weeks at six dose levels: 0.01, 0.1, 0.3, 1.5, 3 and 10 mg/kg. The paper covers the monotherapy dose-escalation part of the phase I ivuxolimab trial, which included N of about 50 patients. Peripheral TCRbeta sequencing was intended to test whether TCR sequence diversity was altered and clonal T-cell expansion was caused by ivuxolimab. Overall study results and their limits: The antigen specificity of the clonally expanded peripheral T cells was not determined. After ivuxolimab, expanded clones were on average more numerous among CD8+ T cells than among CD4+ T cells. Low levels of normalized T-cell clonal expansion were also seen in some nonresponding patients. Partial responders in the 0.1-3.0 mg/kg groups had among the lowest normalized peripheral clonal expansion, especially among CD8+ T cells. At doses from 0.1 to 3.0 mg/kg, clonal expansion was seen in both CD4+ and CD8+ blood T cells between baseline and week 6.

Genomic DNA was isolated from the sorted cells so that the TCRbeta CDR3 region could be sequenced. The immunoSEQ Assay was used for sequencing of TCRbeta CDR3 regions. TCRdb stores this immuneACCESS table with in-frame sequences only. Part of the clones is absent; in the studies checked, under half of the shortfall reflects unresolved V genes, and no reason is known for the rest. The sample table holds tens of thousands of clones, of which 85% to 90% were seen once. Clones ranked in the top ten supply about 7.7% of the sample. The trial excluded patients who had a history of autoimmune disease or who were on systemic immunosuppression. Peripheral blood for TCR sequencing was collected from all dose cohorts at baseline, on cycle 4 day 1, and on cycle 7 day 1. Samples were obtained from an open-label, multicenter, first-in-human phase I dose-escalation trial of ivuxolimab. Adults with locally advanced or metastatic melanoma, renal cell, hepatocellular, or head and neck squamous cell carcinoma were enrolled in the trial. Before TCR sequencing, CD4+ T cells and CD8+ T cells were sorted from peripheral blood as separate populations.

This receptor chain uses TRBV28 and TRBJ2-3; TRBD2 could be the D gene, as 6 bases match. The sample was CD4+ or CD8+ T cells sorted from blood, taken in a trial of the OX40 agonist ivuxolimab. This clonotype was sampled from an adult with an advanced solid tumor such as melanoma, head and neck, liver or kidney cancer. The nucleotide sequence is given as TGTGCCAGCAGTTTACACGGGGGTACGCAGTATTTT. Protein translation: CASSLHGGTQYF.